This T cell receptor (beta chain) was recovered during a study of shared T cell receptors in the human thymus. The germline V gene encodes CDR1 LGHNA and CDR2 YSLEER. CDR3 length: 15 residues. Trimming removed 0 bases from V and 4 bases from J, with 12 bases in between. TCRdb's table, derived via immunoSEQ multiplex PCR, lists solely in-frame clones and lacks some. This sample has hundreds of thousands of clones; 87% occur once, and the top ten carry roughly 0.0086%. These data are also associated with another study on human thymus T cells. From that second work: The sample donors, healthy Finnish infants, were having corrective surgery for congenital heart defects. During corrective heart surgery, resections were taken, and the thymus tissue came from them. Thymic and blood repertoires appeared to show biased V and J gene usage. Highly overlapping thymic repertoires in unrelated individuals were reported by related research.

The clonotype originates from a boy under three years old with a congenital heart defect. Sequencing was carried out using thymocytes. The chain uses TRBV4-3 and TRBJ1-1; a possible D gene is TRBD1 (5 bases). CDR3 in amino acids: CASSQDRGFITEAFF. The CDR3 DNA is TGCGCCAGCAGCCAAGATAGGGGTTTTATCACTGAAGCTTTCTTT.